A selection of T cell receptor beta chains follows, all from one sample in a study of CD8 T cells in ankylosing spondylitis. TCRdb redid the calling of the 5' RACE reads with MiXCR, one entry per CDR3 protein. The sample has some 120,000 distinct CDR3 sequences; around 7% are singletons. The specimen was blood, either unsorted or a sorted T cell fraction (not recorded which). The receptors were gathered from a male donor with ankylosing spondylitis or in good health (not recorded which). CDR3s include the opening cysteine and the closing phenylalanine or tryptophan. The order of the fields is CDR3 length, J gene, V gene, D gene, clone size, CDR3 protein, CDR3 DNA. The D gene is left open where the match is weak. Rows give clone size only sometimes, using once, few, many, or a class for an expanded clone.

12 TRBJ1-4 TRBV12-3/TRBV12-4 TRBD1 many CASSPQGEKLFF TGTGCCAGCAGTCCACAGGGGGAAAAACTGTTTTTT
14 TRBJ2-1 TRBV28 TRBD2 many CASTKGGGEGEQFF TGTGCCAGCACCAAAGGCGGGGGAGAGGGTGAGCAGTTCTTC
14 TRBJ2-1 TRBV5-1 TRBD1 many CASSPTGVDNEQFF TGCGCCAGCAGCCCGACAGGGGTTGACAATGAGCAGTTCTTC
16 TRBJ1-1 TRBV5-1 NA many CASSLAEVGLNTEAFF TGCGCCAGCAGCTTGGCCGAGGTGGGTCTGAACACTGAAGCTTTCTTT
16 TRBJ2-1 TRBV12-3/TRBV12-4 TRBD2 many CASSYQRTSGNNEQFF TGTGCCAGCAGCTACCAACGGACTAGCGGAAACAATGAGCAGTTCTTC
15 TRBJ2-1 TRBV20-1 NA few CSAPGLLGTGHEQFF TGCAGTGCTCCAGGACTCCTCGGAACCGGGCATGAGCAGTTCTTC
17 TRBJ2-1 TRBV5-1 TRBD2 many CASSPQGTSGAYNEQFF TGCGCCAGCAGCCCCCAAGGTACTAGCGGGGCTTACAATGAGCAGTTCTTC
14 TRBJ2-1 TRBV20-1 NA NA CSASIMAGYNEQFF TGCAGTGCTAGCATTATGGCAGGGTACAATGAGCAGTTCTTC
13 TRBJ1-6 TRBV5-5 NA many CAGRPGLDSPLHF TGTGCCGGGAGGCCGGGGCTGGATTCACCCCTCCACTTT
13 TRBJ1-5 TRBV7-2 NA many CASSVVRSGSQHF TGTGCCAGCAGCGTGGTTCGGTCAGGGAGCCAGCATTTT
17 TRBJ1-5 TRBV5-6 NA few CASSLIGGRAGNQPQHF TGTGCCAGCAGCTTAATTGGGGGAAGGGCTGGCAATCAGCCCCAGCATTTT
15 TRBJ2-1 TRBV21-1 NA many CASSWTDLTYNEQFF TGTGCCAGCAGCTGGACGGACCTCACCTACAATGAGCAGTTCTTC
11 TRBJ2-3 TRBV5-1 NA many CASSFLDTQYF TGCGCCAGCAGCTTCCTAGATACGCAGTATTTT
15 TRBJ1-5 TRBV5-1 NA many CASSQAGQSNQPQHF TGCGCCAGCAGCCAAGCCGGACAGAGCAATCAGCCCCAGCATTTT
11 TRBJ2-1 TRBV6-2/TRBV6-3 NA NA CASTQGGEQFF TGTGCCAGCACCCAGGGTGGTGAGCAGTTCTTC
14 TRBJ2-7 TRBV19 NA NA CASSKRQQAYEQYF TGTGCCAGTAGTAAGCGACAGCAGGCCTACGAGCAGTACTTC
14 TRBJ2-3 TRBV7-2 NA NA CASSQGLAGDTQYF TGTGCCAGCAGCCAGGGACTCGCGGGAGATACGCAGTATTTT
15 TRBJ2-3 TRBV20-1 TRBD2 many CSARGGGSVTDTQYF TGCAGTGCTAGAGGTGGCGGGAGTGTCACAGATACGCAGTATTTT
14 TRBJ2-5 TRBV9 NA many CASSVGGSGETQYF TGTGCCAGCAGCGTCGGCGGGTCGGGAGAGACCCAGTACTTC
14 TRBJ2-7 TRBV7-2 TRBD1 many CASSAYRGAYEQYF TGTGCCAGCAGCGCCTACAGGGGCGCCTACGAGCAGTACTTC
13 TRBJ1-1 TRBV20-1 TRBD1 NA CSARDGQGTEAFF TGCAGTGCTAGAGACGGACAGGGCACTGAAGCTTTCTTT
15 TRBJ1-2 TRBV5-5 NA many CASSLTVHEAYGYTF TGTGCCAGCAGCTTGACGGTTCACGAGGCCTATGGCTACACCTTC
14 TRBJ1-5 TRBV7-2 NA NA CASSIQGGNQPQHF TGTGCCAGCAGCATACAGGGCGGCAATCAGCCCCAGCATTTT
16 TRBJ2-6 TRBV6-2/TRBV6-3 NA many CASSSLPRSGANVLTF TGTGCCAGCTCTTCCCTCCCGAGGTCTGGGGCCAACGTCCTGACTTTC
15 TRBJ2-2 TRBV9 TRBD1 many CASSGGQGVAGELFF TGTGCCAGCAGCGGAGGACAGGGGGTGGCCGGGGAGCTGTTTTTT
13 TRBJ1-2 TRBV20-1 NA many CSARLESLYGYTF TGCAGTGCTAGGCTTGAATCACTCTATGGCTACACCTTC
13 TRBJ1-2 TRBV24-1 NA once CATSDGPPYGYTF TGTGCCACCAGTGATGGCCCTCCCTATGGCTACACCTTC
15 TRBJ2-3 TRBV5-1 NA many CASSLSSGDTDTQYF TGCGCCAGCAGCTTATCCTCCGGAGACACAGATACGCAGTATTTT
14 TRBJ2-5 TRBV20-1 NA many CSAREPGPQETQYF TGCAGTGCTAGGGAACCGGGACCTCAAGAGACCCAGTACTTC
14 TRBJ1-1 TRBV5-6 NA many CASSAGHPAGEAFF TGTGCCAGCAGCGCGGGACACCCCGCAGGTGAAGCTTTCTTT
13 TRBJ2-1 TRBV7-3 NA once CASSPDREGEQFF TGTGCCAGCAGCCCTGACAGGGAGGGTGAGCAGTTCTTC
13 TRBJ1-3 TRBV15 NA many CATSRRRGNTIYF TGTGCCACCAGCAGACGCCGGGGAAACACCATATATTTT
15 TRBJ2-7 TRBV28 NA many CASSYRAGPSYEQYF TGTGCCAGCAGTTATCGGGCAGGGCCTTCCTACGAGCAGTACTTC
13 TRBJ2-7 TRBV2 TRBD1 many CAGRDRGFYEQYF TGTGCCGGCCGGGACAGGGGATTCTATGAGCAGTACTTC
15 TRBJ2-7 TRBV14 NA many CASSRNWGRGYEQYF TGTGCCAGCAGCCGGAACTGGGGCAGGGGCTACGAGCAGTACTTC
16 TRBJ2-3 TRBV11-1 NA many CASSLAPQGNTDTQYF TGTGCCAGCAGCTTAGCGCCTCAGGGGAACACAGATACGCAGTATTTT
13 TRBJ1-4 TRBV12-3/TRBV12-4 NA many CASRIGGNEKLFF TGTGCCAGCAGGATAGGGGGGAATGAAAAACTGTTTTTT
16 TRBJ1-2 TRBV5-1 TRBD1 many CASSLLDEGASKGYTF TGCGCCAGCAGCTTGTTGGATGAGGGGGCATCGAAAGGCTACACCTTC
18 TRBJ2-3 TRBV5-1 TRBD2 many CASSLGLAGGIFTDTQYF TGCGCCAGCAGCTTGGGTCTAGCGGGGGGGATCTTCACAGATACGCAGTATTTT
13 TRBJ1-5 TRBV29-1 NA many CSVETEGPQPQHF TGCAGCGTTGAAACAGAGGGCCCTCAGCCCCAGCATTTT